The 12 T cell receptor beta chains listed next were all sequenced from one sample in a study of shared clonotypes between healthy human individuals. The naive CD8 fraction comprised CD45RO-negative cells positively selected for CCR7 and excluded terminally differentiated effector memory CD45RA+ cells. Repertoires were generated with immunoSEQ multiplex PCR, while TCRdb's copy carries only in-frame clones and drops some. Of about 590,000 clones listed, around 95% were seen once; the top ten hold 0.085% to 0.11%. The sequenced material came from naive CD8+ T cells sorted from blood. These receptors were obtained from a woman aged 25 to 39 in good health.

V and J are TRBV5-1 and TRBJ2-1; 7 nucleotides match TRBD2. CDR1 and CDR2 from the germline V gene are SGHRS and YFSETQ. The CDR3 extends over 16 amino acids. J lost 0 bases, V lost 2 bases, and 5 bases had no gene match. The CDR3, as DNA: TGCGCCAGCAGCTTTATCGGGGAGGGCTCCTACAATGAGCAGTTCTTC. It codes for CASSFIGEGSYNEQFF.

The chain couples TRBV4-1 to TRBJ2-1, with 7 nucleotides matching TRBD2. The CDR3 is made up of 15 amino acids. Germline-derived CDR1 and CDR2 are MGHRA and YSYEKL. V trimming: 2 bases; J trimming: 10 bases; junction bases outside the gene matches: 11. The CDR3 DNA follows: TGCGCCAGCAGCCAATCGGGGCGGGAGAGACGAGAGCAGTTCTTC. Translation: CASSQSGRERREQFF.

The chain carries TRBV11-2 and TRBJ1-2; TRBD1 agrees at 8 bases. There are 13 residues in the CDR3. The V gene's germline CDR1 is SGHAT and CDR2 FQNNGV. J gave up 3 bases and V 4 bases, and 1 base lay outside the gene matches. CDR3: CASSSQGDYGYTF. CDR3 nucleotide sequence: TGTGCCAGCAGCTCACAGGGGGACTATGGCTACACCTTC. The whole variable domain, remainder taken from reference TRBV11-2 and TRBJ1-2, is EAGVAQSPRYKIIEKRQSVAFWCNPISGHATLYWYQQILGQGPKLLIQFQNNGVVDDSQLPKDRFSAERLKGVDSTLKIQPAKLEDSAVYLCASSSQGDYGYTFGSGTRLTVV.

This CDR3 reads CASSEERLAVTSTDTQYF. CDR3 nucleotides: TGTGCCAGCAGTGAAGAACGACTAGCGGTCACTAGCACAGATACGCAGTATTTT. The chain carries TRBV2 and TRBJ2-3; 9 nucleotides agree with TRBD2. With 1 base clipped from V and 0 bases from J, the junction kept 8 bases outside the gene matches. Germline CDR1 is SNHLY and CDR2 is FYNNEI. This CDR3 spans 18 amino acids. Looking up the rest from reference TRBV2 and TRBJ2-3 gives the full variable domain: EPEVTQTPSHQVTQMGQEVILRCVPISNHLYFYWYRQILGQKVEFLVSFYNNEISEKSEIFDDQFSVERPDGSNFTLKIRSTKLEDSAMYFCASSEERLAVTSTDTQYFGPGTRLTVL.

V and J are TRBV28 and TRBJ2-3; D is tentatively TRBD1 or TRBD2 (5 bases each). The CDR3 is 13 residues long. Germline CDR1 and CDR2: MDHEN and SYDVKM. Trimming cost V 5 bases and J 8 bases, with 14 bases left between them. This chain's CDR3 is CASSVGPAVTQYF. CDR3 nucleotide sequence: TGTGCCAGCAGTGTGGGACCCGCGGTTACGCAGTATTTT.

The V and J genes are TRBV29-1 and TRBJ2-7; 7 bases fit TRBD2. V lost 2 bases and J lost 1; bases outside the gene matches: 2. The CDR3 totals 13 residues. Germline values: CDR1 SQVTM, CDR2 ANQGSEA. The CDR3 loop is CSVETSDSYEQYF. The CDR3, as DNA: TGCAGCGTTGAAACTAGCGATTCCTACGAGCAGTACTTC.

This sequence joins TRBV5-6 and TRBJ2-7; 8 bases fit TRBD1. Germline values: CDR1 SGHDT, CDR2 YYEEEE. This CDR3 has 16 amino acids. The V gene end was trimmed by 0 bases and the J gene end by 2 bases; junction bases not matched to a gene: 7. This CDR3 is CASSLDGQGRPYEQYF. The DNA of the CDR3 is TGTGCCAGCAGCTTGGACGGACAGGGTCGTCCCTACGAGCAGTACTTC.

In regard to this clone: Germline is not matched at one junction end, which may reflect a read error. This chain links TRBV6-4 with TRBJ1-2, with unresolved D. The CDR3 covers 9 residues. CDR1 is MRHNA, CDR2 SNTAGT, per germline. CDR3: CLKYYGYTF. The CDR3 DNA sequence: TGCCTAAAGTACTATGGCTACACCTTC.

J is TRBJ2-1 and V is TRBV27, with 15 bases fitting TRBD2. CDR1 and CDR2 (germline): MNHEY, SMNVEV (reference sequence). The CDR3 has 15 amino acids. J lost 6 bases, V lost 4 bases, and 1 base had no gene match. The DNA of the CDR3 is TGTGCCAGCAGTTGGACTAGCGGGAGGGCCAATGAGCAGTTCTTC. Encoded protein: CASSWTSGRANEQFF.

This clone has a single count. The chain couples TRBV19 to TRBJ1-1; no reliable D call. V was clipped by 5 bases and J by 0 bases, with 10 bases between them. In germline, CDR1 is LNHDA, CDR2 SQIVND (reference sequence). The length of the CDR3 is 14 residues. The CDR3 sequence is CASSAGPMNTEAFF. CDR3 DNA sequence: TGTGCCAGTAGTGCCGGACCCATGAACACTGAAGCTTTCTTT.

V is TRBV2 and J is TRBJ2-7; 11 bases fit TRBD2. The CDR3 is 17 amino acids. The V and J ends lost 7 bases and 0 bases, in that order; junction bases with no gene match: 11. Germline-derived CDR1 and CDR2 are SNHLY and FYNNEI. The CDR3: CASTPLGLAGFSYEQYF. In DNA, the CDR3 is TGTGCCAGCACCCCCCTTGGACTAGCGGGTTTCTCCTACGAGCAGTACTTC.

The V gene is TRBV5-6, the J gene TRBJ2-5; no clear D gene. The CDR3 runs to 14 residues. The V end was cut by 0 bases, the J end by 5 bases, with 11 bases between. CDR1 is SGHDT, CDR2 YYEEEE, per germline. CDR3 sequence reads: CASSLASFDETQYF. CDR3 nucleotides: TGTGCCAGCAGCTTGGCCTCTTTCGACGAGACCCAGTACTTC.